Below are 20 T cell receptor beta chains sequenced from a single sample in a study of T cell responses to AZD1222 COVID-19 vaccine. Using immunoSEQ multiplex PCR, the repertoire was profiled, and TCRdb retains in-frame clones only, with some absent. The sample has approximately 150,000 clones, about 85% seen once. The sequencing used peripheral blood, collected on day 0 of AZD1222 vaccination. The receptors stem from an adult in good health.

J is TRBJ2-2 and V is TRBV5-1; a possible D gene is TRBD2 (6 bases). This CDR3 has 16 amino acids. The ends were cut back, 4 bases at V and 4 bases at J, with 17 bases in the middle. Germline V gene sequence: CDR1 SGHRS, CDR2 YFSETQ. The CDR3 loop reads CASSQSAGPGTGELFF. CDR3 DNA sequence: TGCGCCAGCAGCCAAAGTGCGGGGCCTGGCACCGGGGAGCTGTTTTTT.

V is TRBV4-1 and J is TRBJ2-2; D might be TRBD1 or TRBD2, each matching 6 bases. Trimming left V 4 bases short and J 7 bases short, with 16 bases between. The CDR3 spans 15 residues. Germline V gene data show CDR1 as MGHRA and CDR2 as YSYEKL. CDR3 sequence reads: CASSLEPGAIGELFF. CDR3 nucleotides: TGCGCCAGCAGCCTGGAACCGGGGGCCATCGGGGAGCTGTTTTTT.

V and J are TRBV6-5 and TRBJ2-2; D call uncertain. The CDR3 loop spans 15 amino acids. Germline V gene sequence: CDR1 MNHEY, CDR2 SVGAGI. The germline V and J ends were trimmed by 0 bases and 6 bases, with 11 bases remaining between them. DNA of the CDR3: TGTGCCAGCAGTTACTCGCGCGTAGGCGCCGGGGAGCTGTTTTTT. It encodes CASSYSRVGAGELFF.

CDR3 region: CASSLQRNTEAFF. CDR3 sequence (DNA): TGTGCCAGTAGTTTGCAGCGGAACACTGAAGCTTTCTTT. The rearrangement links TRBV19 to TRBJ1-1; D remains ambiguous. Germline loops: CDR1 LNHDA, CDR2 SQIVND (reference sequence). V was trimmed by 5 bases and J by 1 base, leaving 8 bases between them. This CDR3 is 13 amino acids long.

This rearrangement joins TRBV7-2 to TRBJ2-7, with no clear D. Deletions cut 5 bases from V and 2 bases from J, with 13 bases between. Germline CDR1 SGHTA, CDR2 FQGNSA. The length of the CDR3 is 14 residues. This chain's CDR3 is CASSPVSGAYEQYF. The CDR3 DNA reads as TGTGCCAGCAGCCCAGTATCTGGGGCCTACGAGCAGTACTTC. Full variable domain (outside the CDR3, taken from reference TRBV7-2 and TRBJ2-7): GAGVSQSPSNKVTEKGKDVELRCDPISGHTALYWYRQSLGQGLEFLIYFQGNSAPDKSGLPSDRFSAERTGGSVSTLTIQRTQQEDSAVYLCASSPVSGAYEQYFGPGTRLTVT.

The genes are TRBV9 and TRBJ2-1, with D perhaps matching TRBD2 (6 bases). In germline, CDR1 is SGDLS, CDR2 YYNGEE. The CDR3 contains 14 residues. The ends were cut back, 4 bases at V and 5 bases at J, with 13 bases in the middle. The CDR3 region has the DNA TGTGCCAGCAGCATCCAGCGGGTAGACAATGAGCAGTTCTTC. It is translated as CASSIQRVDNEQFF. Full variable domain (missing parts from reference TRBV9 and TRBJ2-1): DSGVTQTPKHLITATGQRVTLRCSPRSGDLSVYWYQQSLDQGLQFLIQYYNGEERAKGNILERFSAQQFPDLHSELNLSSLELGDSALYFCASSIQRVDNEQFFGPGTRLTVL.

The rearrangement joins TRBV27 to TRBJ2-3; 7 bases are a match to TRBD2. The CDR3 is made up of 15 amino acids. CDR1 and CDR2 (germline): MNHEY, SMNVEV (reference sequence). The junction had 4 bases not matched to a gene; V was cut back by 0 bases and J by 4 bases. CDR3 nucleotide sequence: TGTGCCAGCAGTTTATCCGGACTAGTGGCAGATACGCAGTATTTT. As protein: CASSLSGLVADTQYF.

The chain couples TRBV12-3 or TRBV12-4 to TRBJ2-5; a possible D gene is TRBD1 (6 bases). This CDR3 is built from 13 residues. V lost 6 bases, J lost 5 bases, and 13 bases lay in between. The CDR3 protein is CASSRTEAETQYF. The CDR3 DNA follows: TGTGCCAGCAGCCGGACAGAGGCGGAGACCCAGTACTTC.

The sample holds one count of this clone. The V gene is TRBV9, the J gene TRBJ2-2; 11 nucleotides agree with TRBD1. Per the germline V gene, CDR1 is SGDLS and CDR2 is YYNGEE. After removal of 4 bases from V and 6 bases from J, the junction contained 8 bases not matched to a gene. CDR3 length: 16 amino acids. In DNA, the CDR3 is TGTGCCAGCAGCCAGACGGGACAGGGGGTGGCCGGGGAGCTGTTTTTT. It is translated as CASSQTGQGVAGELFF.

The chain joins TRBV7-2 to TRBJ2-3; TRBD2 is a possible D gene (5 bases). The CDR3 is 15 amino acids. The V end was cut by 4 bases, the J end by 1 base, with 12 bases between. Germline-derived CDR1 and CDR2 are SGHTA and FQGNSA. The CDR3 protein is CASSSDYLRTDTQYF. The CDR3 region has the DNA TGTGCCAGCAGCTCAGACTACCTACGCACAGATACGCAGTATTTT.

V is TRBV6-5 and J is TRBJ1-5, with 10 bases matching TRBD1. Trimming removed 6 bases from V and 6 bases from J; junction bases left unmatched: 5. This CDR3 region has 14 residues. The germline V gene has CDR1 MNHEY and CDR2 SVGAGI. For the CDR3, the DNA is TGTGCCAGCAGCACGGACAGGGGGGCTCAGCCCCAGCATTTT. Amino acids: CASSTDRGAQPQHF.

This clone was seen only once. The CDR3 DNA follows: TGTGCCAGCAGCTCAGATCGGACAGAAGAGACCCAGTACTTC. Translated: CASSSDRTEETQYF. V and J are TRBV3-1 (or the pseudogene TRBV3-2) and TRBJ2-5; D might be TRBD1 (6 bases). The germline V and J ends were trimmed by 5 bases and 3 bases, with 13 bases remaining between them. The CDR3 is made up of 14 amino acids. CDR1 is LGHDT, CDR2 YNNKEL, per germline (reference sequence).

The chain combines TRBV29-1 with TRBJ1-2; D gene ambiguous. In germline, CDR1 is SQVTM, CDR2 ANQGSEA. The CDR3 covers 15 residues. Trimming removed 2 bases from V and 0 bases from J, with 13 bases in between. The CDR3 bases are TGCAGCGTTGAATCGTGGCCGACCTCTAACTATGGCTACACCTTC. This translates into CSVESWPTSNYGYTF.

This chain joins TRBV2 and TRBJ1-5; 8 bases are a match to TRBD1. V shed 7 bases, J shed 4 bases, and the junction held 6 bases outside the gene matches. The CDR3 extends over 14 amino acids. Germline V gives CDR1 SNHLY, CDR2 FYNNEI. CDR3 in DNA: TGTGCCAGCACCGAAAGACAGGGGAATCAGCCCCAGCATTTT. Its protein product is CASTERQGNQPQHF.

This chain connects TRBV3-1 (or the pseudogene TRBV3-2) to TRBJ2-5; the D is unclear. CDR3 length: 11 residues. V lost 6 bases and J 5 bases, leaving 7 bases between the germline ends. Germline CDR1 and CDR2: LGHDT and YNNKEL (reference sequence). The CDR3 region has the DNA TGTGCCAGCAGGTATAGGGAGACCCAGTACTTC. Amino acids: CASRYRETQYF.

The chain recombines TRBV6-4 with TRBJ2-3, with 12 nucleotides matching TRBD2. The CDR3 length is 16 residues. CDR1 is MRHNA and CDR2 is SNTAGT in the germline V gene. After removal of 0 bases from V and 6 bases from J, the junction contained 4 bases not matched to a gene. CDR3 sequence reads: CASSDSLAGGADTQYF. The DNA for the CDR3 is TGTGCCAGCAGTGACTCCCTAGCGGGAGGGGCGGATACGCAGTATTTT.

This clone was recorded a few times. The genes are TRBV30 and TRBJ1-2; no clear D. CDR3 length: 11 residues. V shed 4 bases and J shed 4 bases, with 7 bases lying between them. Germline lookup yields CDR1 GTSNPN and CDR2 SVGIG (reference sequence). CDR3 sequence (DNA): TGTGCCTGGATCGCCGGCTATGGCTACACCTTC. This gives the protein CAWIAGYGYTF.

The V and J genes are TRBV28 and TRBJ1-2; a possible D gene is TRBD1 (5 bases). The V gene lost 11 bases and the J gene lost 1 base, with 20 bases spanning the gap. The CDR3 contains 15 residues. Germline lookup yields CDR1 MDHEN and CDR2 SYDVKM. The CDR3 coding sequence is TGTGCCGCGGAGGGGAGGGAAGAGGTTAACTATGGCTACACCTTC. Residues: CAAEGREEVNYGYTF.

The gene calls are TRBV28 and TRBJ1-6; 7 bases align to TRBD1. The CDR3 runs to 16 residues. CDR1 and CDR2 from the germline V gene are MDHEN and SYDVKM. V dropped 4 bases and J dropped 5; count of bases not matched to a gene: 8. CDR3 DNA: TGTGCCAGCAGTTATGGGAACAGGGGTAATAATTCACCCCTCCACTTT. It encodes CASSYGNRGNNSPLHF.

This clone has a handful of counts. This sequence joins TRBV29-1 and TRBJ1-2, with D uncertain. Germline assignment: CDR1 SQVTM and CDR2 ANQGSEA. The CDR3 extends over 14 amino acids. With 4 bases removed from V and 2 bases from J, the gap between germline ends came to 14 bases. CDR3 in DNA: TGCAGCGTTGGAAGGTTACAGACGAACTATGGCTACACCTTC. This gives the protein CSVGRLQTNYGYTF.